The text below deals with one T cell receptor beta chain. What it binds is unknown. A read error may account for a junction end that differs from germline. The data were taken from a study of CD8+CD57+ T cells in acquired aplastic anemia. In the study overall: Healthy donor CD4+ cell samples had a mean of roughly 9.9 million reads. Whole-study results and caveats: Researchers reported that CD8+ Simpson's diversity was not significantly different in patients versus controls. The same twenty-nine CD8+ CDR3 sequences occurred in patients and in controls.

The CDR3 is 15 residues long. Per germline, CDR1 SGHKS and CDR2 YYEKEE (reference sequence). Genomic DNA, the template, was used for profiling of the TCR beta VDJ and CDR3. TCRdb used MiXCR to reprocess the reads, holding one entry per CDR3 protein. The table has some 190,000 distinct CDR3 sequences, about 53% seen once. Sequenced sample: sorted CD4+, CD8+, or CD8+CD57+ T cells (not recorded which) from PBMCs. The chain employs TRBV5-5 and TRBJ2-3, with 7 bases matching TRBD2. The sequence derives from a human donor in good health, serving as a control. The CDR3, as DNA: TGCGCCAGCAGCTTCGGGGGGTTTAGCACAGATACGCAGTATTTT. Translation: CASSFGGFSTDTQYF.